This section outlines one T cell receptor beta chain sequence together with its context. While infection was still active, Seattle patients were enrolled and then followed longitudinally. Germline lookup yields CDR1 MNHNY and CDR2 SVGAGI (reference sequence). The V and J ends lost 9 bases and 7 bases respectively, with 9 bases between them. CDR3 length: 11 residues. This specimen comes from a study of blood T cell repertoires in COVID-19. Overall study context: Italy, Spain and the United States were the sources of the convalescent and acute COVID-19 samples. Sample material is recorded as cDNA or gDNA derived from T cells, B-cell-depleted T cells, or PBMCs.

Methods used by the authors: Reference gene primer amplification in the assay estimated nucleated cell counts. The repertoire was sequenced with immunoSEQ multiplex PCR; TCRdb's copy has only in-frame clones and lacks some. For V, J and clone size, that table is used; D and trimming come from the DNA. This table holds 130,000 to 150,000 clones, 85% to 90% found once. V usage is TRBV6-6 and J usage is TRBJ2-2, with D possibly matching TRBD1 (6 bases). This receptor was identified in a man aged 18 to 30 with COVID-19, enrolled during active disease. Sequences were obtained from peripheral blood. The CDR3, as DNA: TGTGCCAGTGGGGGCGTCGGGGAGCTGTTTTTT. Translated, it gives CASGGVGELFF.